This note documents a single TCR beta chain sequence. The source of the sample is a study of control samples from healthy donors and cancer patients. Produced via immunoSEQ multiplex PCR; TCRdb's table is partial and in-frame only. This table holds about 410,000 clones, 90% found once. The sample consisted of PBMCs. The sequence was obtained from a man aged 40-49 years with head and neck cancer.

The CDR3 DNA follows: TGCGCCAGCAGCCAAGAGTTAGGGGGAAGCACTGAAGCTTTCTTT. This sequence encodes CASSQELGGSTEAFF. The V gene is TRBV4-3, the J gene TRBJ1-1, with D perhaps matching TRBD1 (6 bases). The CDR3 contains 15 residues. The V gene lost 0 bases and the J gene lost 4 bases, with 12 bases spanning the gap. Germline loops: CDR1 LGHNA, CDR2 YSLEER.